The next 20 T cell receptor beta chains were all read from a single sample in a study of response to subunit inactivated influenza vaccine. TCRdb passed the RT-PCR reads through MiXCR, listing each CDR3 protein once. The sample shows some 570,000 distinct CDR3 sequences, around 10% of them seen only once. These sequences were also reported in another study, on T cells expressing NK-cell markers. This second study says: TCR beta cDNA was made by 5'RACE template switching with UMIs.

The specimen comprised PBMCs from blood, sampled on the day of vaccination. The source is a man over 45 who received an inactivated influenza vaccine.

This clonotype was seen a handful of times. The genes are TRBV28 and TRBJ1-2; possibly TRBD1 for D (5 bases). This CDR3 is 13 amino acids long. The V gene lost 8 bases and the J gene lost 5 bases, with 15 bases spanning the gap. Germline lookup yields CDR1 MDHEN and CDR2 SYDVKM. This chain's CDR3 is CASGTHNRYGYTF. The CDR3 DNA follows: TGTGCCAGCGGGACCCACAACCGATATGGCTACACCTTC.

About this clonotype itself: Germline and junction disagree at one end, which may indicate a read error. The J gene is TRBJ2-2, the V gene TRBV13; 11 bases fit TRBD1. The germline V gene has CDR1 PRHDT and CDR2 FYEKMQ (reference sequence). This CDR3 comprises 16 residues. The CDR3 loop is CASSLTGQGATVELFF. CDR3 sequence (DNA): TGTGCCAGCAGCCTTACCGGACAGGGGGCCACCGTGGAGCTGTTTTTT.

The chain has TRBV20-1 and TRBJ2-1; 9 positions match TRBD2. Losses at the gene ends were 3 bases for V and 8 bases for J; bases not matched to a gene: 5. There are 13 residues in the CDR3. Germline assignment: CDR1 DFQATT and CDR2 SNEGSKA (reference sequence). In DNA form, the CDR3 reads TGCAGTGCTAGGGGACTAGCCGGTTATGAGCAGTTCTTC. This encodes CSARGLAGYEQFF.

This clonotype was recorded many times. The rearrangement joins TRBV3-1 to TRBJ2-7; the D is unclear. Germline CDR1 is LGHDT and CDR2 is YNNKEL (reference sequence). Between the trimmed V and J ends, which lost 3 bases and 6 bases, there was a span of 9 bases. This CDR3 is built from 12 residues. The CDR3: CASSHHASEQYF. Written as DNA, the CDR3 is TGTGCCAGCAGCCATCATGCGAGCGAGCAGTACTTC.

The sample holds a few counts of this clonotype. The chain recombines TRBV5-1 with TRBJ2-1; possible D gene TRBD2, 6 bases. Trimming cost V 5 bases and J 10 bases, with 25 bases left between them. Per germline, CDR1 SGHRS and CDR2 YFSETQ. The CDR3 loop spans 16 amino acids. The CDR3 spells CASSLGSGRTGREQFF. CDR3 bases: TGCGCCAGCAGTCTCGGTAGCGGCCGAACCGGAAGGGAGCAGTTCTTC.

This clonotype turned up a few times. This chain uses TRBV5-1 with TRBJ2-3, with D perhaps matching TRBD2 (5 bases). Trimming cost V 0 bases and J 3 bases, with 17 bases left between them. The length of the CDR3 is 17 residues. Germline CDR1 reads SGHRS; CDR2 reads YFSETQ. The CDR3 nucleotides are TGCGCCAGCAGCTTGGCCGTGAGGGATATTGGGACAGATACGCAGTATTTT. It yields the protein CASSLAVRDIGTDTQYF.

The chain joins TRBV20-1 to TRBJ2-5; maybe TRBD1 (5 bases). Germline-derived CDR1 and CDR2 are DFQATT and SNEGSKA (reference sequence). CDR3 size: 13 residues. V dropped 0 bases and J dropped 4 bases, with 9 bases sitting between them. CDR3 protein: CSAREKGLETQYF. DNA for the CDR3: TGCAGTGCTAGAGAAAAGGGGCTAGAGACCCAGTACTTC.

This chain links TRBV20-1 with TRBJ1-6; D ambiguous. Germline CDR1 DFQATT, CDR2 SNEGSKA (reference sequence). V lost 3 bases and J lost 6, with 18 bases in between. The CDR3 is 16 residues long. CDR3: CSASPPRTQANSPLHF. The CDR3 coding sequence is TGCAGTGCTAGTCCTCCCCGGACTCAGGCTAATTCACCCCTCCACTTT.

This clonotype was found a few times. The V and J genes are TRBV18 and TRBJ2-3, with 7 nucleotides matching TRBD1. J gave up 2 bases and V 4 bases, and 21 bases lay outside the gene matches. CDR3 size: 20 residues. CDR1 KGHSH and CDR2 LQKENI come from the germline V gene. The CDR3 loop reads CASSRRRYGDSRVDTDTQYF. CDR3 bases: TGTGCCAGCTCACGGCGCCGGTACGGGGACAGCCGCGTTGACACAGATACGCAGTATTTT.

This clonotype was counted once. A read error may account for a junction end that differs from germline. This chain links TRBV29-1 with TRBJ2-1, with D perhaps assigned TRBD1 or TRBD2 (5 bases each). The CDR3 contains 15 residues. Germline-derived CDR1 and CDR2 are SQVTM and ANQGSEA. The CDR3 DNA follows: TGCAGCGTTGCAGGGACGCCGAGCTCCTACAATGATCAGTTCTTC. Translating it yields CSVAGTPSSYNDQFF.

This clonotype was detected a few times. The chain combines TRBV6-2 or TRBV6-3 with TRBJ1-1; TRBD1 matches at 7 bases. The CDR3 consists of 13 residues. With V trimmed by 6 bases and J by 1 base, 2 bases remained unmatched. The germline gives CDR1 MNHEY, CDR2 SVGEGT. The CDR3 reads CASRDRRNTEAFF. For the CDR3, the DNA is TGTGCCAGCAGGGACAGGCGGAACACTGAAGCTTTCTTT.

The chain couples TRBV30 to TRBJ2-7; D perhaps matches TRBD2 (5 bases). The V end was cut by 3 bases, the J end by 2 bases, with 20 bases between. Germline-derived CDR1 and CDR2 are GTSNPN and SVGIG (reference sequence). This CDR3 is 16 amino acids long. The CDR3 coding sequence is TGTGCCTGGAGAACCCTTGGGCGCGGGCGAACCTACGAGCAGTACTTC. Its translation: CAWRTLGRGRTYEQYF.

This clonotype showed up many times. The chain couples TRBV28 to TRBJ2-2; D not resolved. V lost 6 bases, J lost 3 bases, and 11 bases lay in between. The CDR3 covers 14 residues. Germline V gives CDR1 MDHEN, CDR2 SYDVKM. The DNA of the CDR3 is TGTGCCAGCAGGCCAGCACCACACACCGGGGAGCTGTTTTTT. Its protein is CASRPAPHTGELFF.

The chain couples TRBV29-1 to TRBJ2-2; 9 bases are shared with TRBD1. The germline V gene has CDR1 SQVTM and CDR2 ANQGSEA. The J segment lost 3 bases and the V segment lost 1 base, leaving 3 bases of the junction unmatched. This CDR3 comprises 15 residues. The CDR3 DNA sequence: TGCAGCGTTGAAGGGGACAGGGTCGACACCGGGGAGCTGTTTTTT. Amino acid sequence: CSVEGDRVDTGELFF.

The CDR3 region is CASSLGLAVRTDTQYF. CDR3 nucleotide sequence: TGTGCCAGCAGCCTGGGACTAGCGGTGAGAACAGATACGCAGTATTTT. The chain has TRBV11-2 and TRBJ2-3; 11 nucleotides line up with TRBD2. The CDR3 covers 16 residues. V shed 5 bases and J 3 bases; nucleotides not matched to a gene: 7. Germline CDR1 reads SGHAT; CDR2 reads FQNNGV.

This clonotype was recorded at least ten times. The chain joins TRBV28 to TRBJ1-1; 7 bases line up with TRBD1. Trimming removed 5 bases from V and 0 bases from J; junction bases left unmatched: 6. This CDR3 has 15 amino acids. Germline values: CDR1 MDHEN, CDR2 SYDVKM. CDR3 sequence: CASSHGTAVNTEAFF. In DNA form, the CDR3 reads TGTGCCAGCAGTCATGGGACAGCCGTGAACACTGAAGCTTTCTTT. The full variable domain, completed using reference TRBV28 and TRBJ1-1, is DVKVTQSSRYLVKRTGEKVFLECVQDMDHENMFWYRQDPGLGLRLIYFSYDVKMKEKGDIPEGYSVSREKKERFSLILESASTNQTSMYLCASSHGTAVNTEAFFGQGTRLTVV.

The V and J genes are TRBV9 and TRBJ1-2; possibly TRBD1 for D (5 bases). Germline CDR1 SGDLS, CDR2 YYNGEE. V was pared by 3 bases and J by 0 bases, with 9 bases between. The CDR3 runs to 14 residues. The CDR3 sequence is CASSETASNYGYTF. The CDR3 DNA is TGTGCCAGCAGCGAGACAGCCTCTAACTATGGCTACACCTTC.

This clonotype was recorded a few times. The chain uses TRBV12-3 or TRBV12-4 and TRBJ1-2; D is ambiguous. The CDR3 extends over 14 amino acids. The V gene lost 4 bases and the J gene lost 5 bases, with 14 bases spanning the gap. CDR3 bases: TGTGCCAGCAGTTCCCAGACGGAGGTTTATGGCTACACCTTC. This translates into CASSSQTEVYGYTF.

The V gene is TRBV11-2, the J gene TRBJ2-5; TRBD2 matches 9 bases. Trimming cost V 2 bases and J 2 bases; bases outside gene matches: 3. From germline, CDR1 is SGHAT and CDR2 FQNNGV. The CDR3 has 15 amino acids. CDR3 in amino acids: CASSLLAGHQETQYF. The DNA of the CDR3 is TGTGCCAGCAGCTTACTAGCGGGGCATCAAGAGACCCAGTACTTC.

There are many counts of this clonotype. CDR3: CASSPRGGREAFF. For the CDR3, the DNA is TGTGCCAGCAGCCCTCGGGGGGGTAGGGAAGCTTTCTTT. The V gene is TRBV9, the J gene TRBJ1-1, with TRBD1 as a possible D gene (5 bases). V was clipped by 4 bases and J by 8 bases, with 15 bases between them. The length of the CDR3 is 13 residues. Germline values: CDR1 SGDLS, CDR2 YYNGEE.